Listed here are 13 T cell receptor beta chains from one sample, sequenced in a study of response to subunit inactivated influenza vaccine. TCRdb re-called the RT-PCR reads through MiXCR, storing one row per CDR3 protein. The top ten clones hold 7.8% of a sample with a few hundred thousand distinct CDR3 sequences, 10% to 15% of them seen once. The source material was non-naive T cells sorted from PBMCs, sampled 14 to 15 days before vaccination. These receptors originate from a man aged 50 to 60 who received an inactivated influenza vaccine.

This clonotype has just a few counts. This chain uses TRBV6-2 or TRBV6-3 with TRBJ2-7; no reliable D call. The V end lost 5 bases, the J end lost 3 bases, and 11 bases lay between the germline ends. The germline V gene encodes CDR1 MNHEY and CDR2 SVGEGT. CDR3 length: 13 amino acids. CDR3 sequence reads: CASSHYVDYEQYF. The CDR3 DNA sequence: TGTGCCAGCAGTCACTACGTTGACTACGAGCAGTACTTC.

The V gene is TRBV7-9, the J gene TRBJ2-7; 11 bases line up with TRBD2. Germline V lookup: CDR1 SEHNR, CDR2 FQNEAQ (reference sequence). The junction had 15 bases not matched to a gene; V was cut back by 9 bases and J by 5 bases. CDR3 length: 16 amino acids. CDR3 coding DNA: TGTGCCAGTACCTTAATAGCGGGAGGGCTTCGGGACGAGCAGTACTTC. It specifies CASTLIAGGLRDEQYF.

The chain combines TRBV12-3 or TRBV12-4 with TRBJ2-2; 9 nucleotides match TRBD2. The J segment lost 2 bases and the V segment lost 8 bases, leaving 6 bases of the junction unmatched. The CDR3 totals 15 residues. The CDR3 here is CASYSGGFNTGELFF. The CDR3 DNA sequence: TGTGCCAGCTATAGCGGGGGTTTCAACACCGGGGAGCTGTTTTTT.

This clonotype was seen many times. The chain links TRBV4-2 to TRBJ2-1; D call uncertain. CDR1 LGHNA and CDR2 YNFKEQ come from the germline V gene. The V end lost 3 bases, the J end lost 7 bases, and 16 bases lay between the germline ends. The CDR3 is 15 amino acids. This CDR3 is CASSQGGVGSNEQFF. CDR3 DNA sequence: TGTGCCAGCAGCCAGGGCGGTGTCGGGTCAAATGAGCAGTTCTTC.

The rearrangement links TRBV7-6 to TRBJ2-5; D is uncertain. Deletions cut 5 bases from V and 5 bases from J, with 6 bases between. The CDR3 has 11 amino acids. Germline-derived CDR1 and CDR2 are SGHVS and FNYEAQ. CDR3 nucleotides: TGTGCCAGCAGCCCTGATGAGACCCAGTACTTC. It specifies CASSPDETQYF.

CDR3 residues: CASRAIVGEKAYNEQFF. In DNA form, the CDR3 reads TGTGCCAGCAGGGCGATTGTAGGGGAGAAGGCCTACAATGAGCAGTTCTTC. V usage is TRBV28 and J usage is TRBJ2-1, with D tentatively TRBD1 or TRBD2 (5 bases each). The V and J ends lost 6 bases and 2 bases respectively, with 20 bases between them. Germline V CDR1 and CDR2: MDHEN, SYDVKM. The CDR3 spans 17 residues.

This clonotype showed up just a few times. The chain is built from TRBV28 and TRBJ2-5; TRBD2 matches 10 bases. The CDR3 consists of 19 residues. Germline V gene sequence: CDR1 MDHEN, CDR2 SYDVKM. The junction had 18 bases not matched to a gene; V was cut back by 6 bases and J by 2 bases. The CDR3 reads CASSSFWDSGGTNQETQYF. CDR3 in DNA: TGTGCCAGCAGCTCCTTTTGGGATAGCGGGGGGACAAATCAAGAGACCCAGTACTTC.

This clonotype came up many times. The rearrangement uses TRBV4-3 and TRBJ2-7, with D hard to call. The CDR3 is 14 residues long. V lost 0 bases, J lost 0 bases, and 6 bases lay in between. Looked up from germline, CDR1 is LGHNA and CDR2 is YSLEER. CDR3: CASSQEAYSYEQYF. The CDR3 DNA sequence: TGCGCCAGCAGCCAAGAAGCATACTCCTACGAGCAGTACTTC.

This clonotype was picked up a small number of times. This chain links TRBV5-5 with TRBJ2-3; D ambiguous. Trimming took 0 bases from V and 2 from J, leaving 10 bases between them. This CDR3 contains 15 residues. Germline V CDR1 and CDR2: SGHKS, YYEKEE (reference sequence). The CDR3 reads CASSLERSITDTQYF. The DNA for the CDR3 is TGTGCCAGCAGCTTGGAGAGGAGTATCACAGATACGCAGTATTTT.

This clonotype was seen many times. V gene TRBV29-1 combines with J gene TRBJ2-3; TRBD2 matches at 12 bases. The CDR3 loop spans 14 amino acids. V shed 7 bases, J shed 4 bases, and the junction held 6 bases outside the gene matches. Looked up from germline, CDR1 is SQVTM and CDR2 is ANQGSEA. The CDR3 coding sequence is TGCAGCGGCCTAGCGGGGGGGCTGGCAGATACGCAGTATTTT. Its protein is CSGLAGGLADTQYF.

J is TRBJ2-5 and V is TRBV6-2 or TRBV6-3; no clear D gene. Trimming took off 2 bases at V and 1 base at J, with 8 bases between the two ends. This CDR3 region has 14 residues. Per germline, CDR1 MNHEY and CDR2 SVGEGT. The CDR3 nucleotides read TGTGCCAGCAGTTACCGGAGCTCCCAAGAGACCCAGTACTTC. It encodes CASSYRSSQETQYF.

This clonotype occurred a few times. The CDR3 nucleotides are TGTGCCACCAGCAGAGCCACGGGCCTATCTCAAGAGACCCAGTACTTC. Protein product: CATSRATGLSQETQYF. The chain has TRBV15 and TRBJ2-5; D call uncertain. The length of the CDR3 is 16 residues. Germline V gene lookup returns CDR1 LNHNV and CDR2 YYDKDF (reference sequence). Trimming left V 1 base short and J 2 bases short, with 14 bases between.

The rearrangement links TRBV6-5 to TRBJ1-1; D is perhaps TRBD1 (6 bases). Deletions cut 5 bases from V and 0 bases from J, with 16 bases between. The germline V gene has CDR1 MNHEY and CDR2 SVGAGI. The CDR3 sequence is 16 residues long. The CDR3 DNA is TGTGCCAGCAGTACTATGACAGGAGTAATGAACACTGAAGCTTTCTTT. It specifies CASSTMTGVMNTEAFF.